The 13 T cell receptor beta chains below come from one sample, sequenced in a study of T-cell reconstitution after alpha-beta-depleted transplantation in children. The TCRbeta library incorporated unique molecular identifiers. TCRdb passed the PCR reads through MiXCR, listing each CDR3 protein once. The sample consists of approximately 980,000 distinct CDR3 sequences, 25% to 30% of them appearing once. The material was PBMCs, mostly from graft donor cells, obtained 360 days after TCRalphabeta/CD19-depleted stem cell transplant. These receptor sequences come from a boy in the first two years of life who had a stem cell transplant for SCID, so the T cells may come from the graft donor.

The sample holds many counts of this clonotype. The rearrangement uses TRBV28 and TRBJ2-5, with 7 bases lining up with TRBD2. The CDR3 is made up of 14 amino acids. Per germline, CDR1 MDHEN and CDR2 SYDVKM. V shed 5 bases, J shed 6 bases, and the junction held 9 bases outside the gene matches. The CDR3 DNA follows: TGTGCCAGCAGTGGCTTGCGGGGGAAGAAGACCCAGTACTTC. Its translation is CASSGLRGKKTQYF.

The genes are TRBV6-2 or TRBV6-3 and TRBJ2-7; 9 nucleotides line up with TRBD1. The CDR3 contains 15 residues. The V and J ends lost 6 bases and 6 bases, in that order; junction bases with no gene match: 12. Germline loops: CDR1 MNHEY, CDR2 SVGEGT. CDR3 coding DNA: TGTGCCAGCAGGCCTCCGGGACAGGGAGGTGGCGAGCAGTACTTC. This encodes CASRPPGQGGGEQYF.

This clonotype was observed a few times. V usage is TRBV6-1 and J usage is TRBJ1-3; 7 nucleotides agree with TRBD1. J was trimmed by 0 bases and V by 4 bases; bases with no gene match: 21. CDR3 size: 21 residues. Per germline, CDR1 MNHNS and CDR2 SASEGT. The DNA of the CDR3 is TGTGCCAGCAGTGGAACCGGGACAGTGCAATTTGAACTCAACTCTGGAAACACCATATATTTT. It encodes CASSGTGTVQFELNSGNTIYF.

The chain recombines TRBV12-3 or TRBV12-4 with TRBJ2-2; no reliable D call. The CDR3 extends over 13 amino acids. V shed 7 bases and J shed 4 bases, with 10 bases lying between them. CDR3 in amino acids: CASTVGGTGELFF. CDR3 sequence (DNA): TGTGCCAGCACCGTAGGCGGCACCGGGGAGCTGTTTTTT.

The gene calls are TRBV12-3 or TRBV12-4 and TRBJ1-1; TRBD1 aligns across 7 bases. With 6 bases clipped from V and 4 bases from J, the junction kept 11 bases outside the gene matches. CDR3 length: 15 residues. The CDR3: CASRPQTGIGTEAFF. The CDR3 DNA is TGTGCCAGCAGACCACAGACAGGGATTGGCACTGAAGCTTTCTTT.

There are a few counts of this clonotype. J is TRBJ1-2 and V is TRBV12-3 or TRBV12-4; 9 bases are a match to TRBD1. The CDR3 totals 14 residues. J lost 6 bases, V lost 6 bases, and 8 bases had no gene match. DNA of the CDR3: TGTGCCAGCAGCCACTCGACAGGGGGTGATGGCTACACCTTC. Protein product: CASSHSTGGDGYTF.

This clonotype showed up just a few times. This rearrangement joins TRBV5-1 to TRBJ2-4; TRBD1 aligns across 8 bases. The CDR3 has 14 residues. J gave up 7 bases and V 1 base, and 4 bases lay outside the gene matches. From germline, CDR1 is SGHRS and CDR2 YFSETQ. The CDR3 spells CASSLSGGGNIQYF. The DNA for the CDR3 is TGCGCCAGCAGCTTGTCAGGGGGCGGGAACATTCAGTACTTC. Filled out from reference TRBV5-1 and TRBJ2-4, the complete variable domain reads KAGVTQTPRYLIKTRGQQVTLSCSPISGHRSVSWYQQTPGQGLQFLFEYFSETQRNKGNFPGRFSGRQFSNSRSEMNVSTLELGDSALYLCASSLSGGGNIQYFGAGTRLSVL.

This clonotype appeared a few times. This chain links TRBV5-6 with TRBJ2-3; D not resolved. The CDR3 has 15 residues. The germline V gene has CDR1 SGHDT and CDR2 YYEEEE. Trimming shortened V by 7 bases and J by 3 bases, and 18 bases separated the two germline ends. The CDR3 here is CASASMVVGTDTQYF. The CDR3 coding sequence is TGTGCCAGCGCCTCGATGGTGGTTGGGACAGATACGCAGTATTTT.

The V and J genes are TRBV18 and TRBJ2-1; 12 bases map to TRBD2. V gave up 5 bases and J gave up 6 bases; unmatched junction bases: 11. The CDR3 consists of 17 residues. Germline V gives CDR1 KGHSH, CDR2 LQKENI. The CDR3 loop is CASSSTLAGGLSNEQFF. The DNA for the CDR3 is TGTGCCAGCTCATCAACCCTAGCGGGGGGGCTCAGCAATGAGCAGTTCTTC.

The chain recombines TRBV29-1 with TRBJ2-3; D might be TRBD1 (5 bases). V lost 0 bases and J 6 bases, leaving 16 bases between the germline ends. From germline, CDR1 is SQVTM and CDR2 ANQGSEA. This CDR3 is 15 amino acids long. In nucleotides, the CDR3 is TGCAGCGTTGAAGAAGTGCAGGGATTTAAGGATACGCAGTATTTT. It specifies CSVEEVQGFKDTQYF.

This clonotype occurred once. The chain uses TRBV5-1 and TRBJ2-3; 10 nucleotides align to TRBD1. Trimming removed 1 base from V and 0 bases from J; junction bases left unmatched: 20. The CDR3 runs 22 residues. Germline CDR1 and CDR2: SGHRS and YFSETQ. The CDR3 region is CASSLLIFGSGQGIPSTDTQYF. The CDR3, as DNA: TGCGCCAGCAGCTTGTTGATTTTTGGGTCGGGACAGGGGATCCCTAGCACAGATACGCAGTATTTT.

The chain joins TRBV29-1 to TRBJ2-3, with D hard to call. This CDR3 has 15 residues. V dropped 2 bases and J dropped 1 base, with 13 bases sitting between them. Germline assignment: CDR1 SQVTM and CDR2 ANQGSEA. CDR3 DNA sequence: TGCAGCGTTGAATGGGTCTCTTCAGGCACAGATACGCAGTATTTT. The encoded protein is CSVEWVSSGTDTQYF.

The J gene is TRBJ1-6, the V gene TRBV27, with D unresolved. The V gene lost 4 bases and the J gene lost 10 bases, with 17 bases spanning the gap. Germline lookup yields CDR1 MNHEY and CDR2 SMNVEV (reference sequence). CDR3 length: 15 amino acids. The CDR3 loop is CASSSLGKGTSPLHF. CDR3 sequence (DNA): TGTGCCAGCAGTTCACTGGGGAAGGGAACATCACCCCTCCACTTT.